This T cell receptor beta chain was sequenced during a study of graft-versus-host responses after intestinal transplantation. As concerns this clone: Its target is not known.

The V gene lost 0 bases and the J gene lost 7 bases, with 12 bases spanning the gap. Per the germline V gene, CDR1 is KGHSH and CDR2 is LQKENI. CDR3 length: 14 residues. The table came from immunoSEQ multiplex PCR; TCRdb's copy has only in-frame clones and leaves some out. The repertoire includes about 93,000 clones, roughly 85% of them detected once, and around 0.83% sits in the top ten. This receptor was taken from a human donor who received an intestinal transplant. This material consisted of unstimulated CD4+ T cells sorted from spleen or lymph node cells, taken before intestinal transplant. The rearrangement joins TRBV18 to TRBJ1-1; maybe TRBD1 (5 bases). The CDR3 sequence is CASSPPFRDGEAFF. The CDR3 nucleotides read TGTGCCAGCTCACCACCGTTCAGGGATGGTGAAGCTTTCTTT.